This T cell receptor (beta chain) was captured in a study of cytomegalovirus exposure and HLA in healthy donors. Study-wide context: A subsequent analysis stated that the roughly 130 validation repertoires were run on the same platform as the approximately 700 first-cohort repertoires.

CDR3 size: 14 residues. The V segment lost 3 bases and the J segment 3 bases; nucleotides outside the gene matches: 5. Germline V gives CDR1 GTSNPN, CDR2 SVGIG (reference sequence). General study points: Cytomegalovirus status, reportedly, was diagnosed with high specificity and sensitivity by the classifier. The study flagged some 170 TCR beta chains as cytomegalovirus-associated. One later analysis, an examination of the 120 validation repertoires, found that first-cohort TCR clusters tended to co-occur in them.

In the case of this clone: Its antigen is still unknown.

Assay: immunoSEQ multiplex PCR; the TCRdb copy retains only in-frame clones and omits some. The top ten clones hold 1.1% of a sample with 200,000 or so clones, 75% to 95% of them seen once. Material: PBMCs. The chain recombines TRBV30 with TRBJ1-5; 7 bases are shared with TRBD1. The source of this sequence is a woman aged 18 to 35 in good health and CMV-seronegative. The CDR3 DNA reads TGTGCCTGGAGGACGGGACAGAACAATCAGCCCCAGCATTTT. Amino acids: CAWRTGQNNQPQHF.